This TCR beta chain was retrieved from a study of post-analysis software for immune sequencing data. For the study at large: There were relapsing-remitting, secondary progressive and progressive-relapsing multiple sclerosis among the disease courses included. Study conclusions and caveats: Controls had lower frequencies than patients of about 5 TRBV segments, which included TRBV5-6, TRBV5-1 and TRBV20-1. There was significantly lower normalized Chao1 diversity in multiple sclerosis patients than in controls. Samples from one preparation batch, clustered by F measure, grouped strongly together.

Sequencing libraries made from TCR beta cDNA carried unique molecular identifiers. Input of about 0.95 to 10 million T cells yielded a few hundred thousand cDNA molecules. TCRdb analysed the PCR reads with MiXCR anew, one entry per CDR3 protein. The sample records roughly 800,000 distinct CDR3 sequences, about 27% being singletons. A note on this clonotype: Its cognate antigen is unknown.

This CDR3 comprises 14 residues. Germline CDR1 and CDR2: DFQATT and SNEGSKA (reference sequence). Deletions cut 3 bases from V and 6 bases from J, with 14 bases between. The V and J genes are TRBV20-1 and TRBJ1-4; D is perhaps TRBD1 (5 bases). The sequenced material came from blood. The receptor was derived from a girl aged 5 to 17 with multiple sclerosis. The CDR3 DNA sequence: TGCAGTGCTAGCGTGGGGACCCGAGATGAAAAACTGTTTTTT. Its translation is CSASVGTRDEKLFF.